This T cell receptor beta chain derives from a study of kidney transplant recipient with SARS-CoV-2 infection. Ten or more counts support this clonotype. From germline, CDR1 is MNHNY and CDR2 SVGAGI (reference sequence). This CDR3 region has 15 residues. Germline trimming cut 5 bases from V and 4 bases from J; bases unmatched to any gene: 11. Each CDR3 protein is one row after TCRdb ran MiXCR on the reads. This table holds 200,000 to 300,000 distinct CDR3 sequences, 29% found once. The sequencing used a blood sample, collected at baseline and on day 111 from a kidney transplant recipient. This sequence joins TRBV6-6 and TRBJ2-7, with 7 positions matching TRBD1. This TCR was sampled from a male patient aged 30 to 40 who had COVID-19 and was a kidney transplant recipient. Part of the T cell pool may stem from the graft donor. CDR3 region: CASSPSGQAKYEQYF. DNA of the CDR3: TGTGCCAGCAGTCCCAGTGGACAGGCGAAGTACGAGCAGTACTTC.